This TCR beta chain emerged from a study of graft-versus-host responses after intestinal transplantation. Turning to the study itself: Multivisceral, liver-intestinal, or isolated intestinal transplants were received by the recipients.

Points from the study as a whole: The study found high graft-versus-host to host-versus-graft clonal ratios in allografts of patients with graft-donor T cell macrochimerism. Recipient bone marrow held GvH clones, some seen earlier in ileum or blood.

Germline V gene data show CDR1 as ENHRY and CDR2 as SYGVKD. The CDR3 sequence is 13 residues long. Trimming stripped 8 bases from V and 5 bases from J, with 16 bases between. Repertoires were generated with immunoSEQ multiplex PCR, while TCRdb's copy carries only in-frame clones and drops some. Of 80,000 to 95,000 clones listed, 88% are singletons. With respect to this clone: The antigen remains undetermined.

The source material was unstimulated CD4+ T cells sorted from spleen or lymph node cells, sampled before transplant. The chain combines TRBV10-3 with TRBJ2-7; D might be TRBD1 (5 bases). This TCR came from a human donor who was the organ donor for an intestinal transplant. The CDR3 loop reads CAIGGQMRNEQYF. The CDR3 DNA is TGTGCCATCGGCGGACAAATGCGGAACGAGCAGTACTTC.